This is a list of T cell receptor beta chains from one sample in a study of T cell repertoires in ileal Crohn's disease. This table comes from immunoSEQ multiplex PCR, and its TCRdb copy is limited to in-frame clones, with some not included. This sample carries tens of thousands of clones, about 81% of them seen once, and the ten largest clones take roughly 5.4%. Material for sequencing was ileal tissue. Receptor source: an adult with Crohn's disease. Both conserved end residues are part of each CDR3. A D gene is named only where the DNA matches it firmly. The listing skips clone size in some rows; elsewhere it reads once, few, many or a size class.

v_call	j_call	d_call	clone_size	cdr3_nt	cdr3_aa
TRBV5-5	TRBJ1-2	TRBD1	NA	TGTGCCAGCAGCGGGGGGACAGCTCCTGGCTACACCTTC	CASSGGTAPGYTF
TRBV5-4	TRBJ1-4	TRBD1	NA	TGTGCCAGCAGCTCCCAGGGGGTACCCCCCGAAAAACTGTTTTTT	CASSSQGVPPEKLFF
TRBV4-2	TRBJ2-7	NA	NA	TGTGCCAGCAGCCAAGATGGAAGCGAGCAGTACTTC	CASSQDGSEQYF
TRBV10-2	TRBJ2-3	TRBD2	NA	TGCGCCAGCAGTGAGTCGACTAGCGGGGGCTTTCGCACAGATACGCAGTATTTT	CASSESTSGGFRTDTQYF
TRBV5-8	TRBJ2-1	TRBD2	NA	TGTGCCAGCAGCTCTACCGGGACTAGCGGACTTTCCTACAATGAGCAGTTCTTC	CASSSTGTSGLSYNEQFF
TRBV5-1	TRBJ1-2	NA	NA	TGCGCCAGCAGCCCGGAGTGGGGACTCTATGGCTACACCTTC	CASSPEWGLYGYTF
TRBV18	TRBJ2-3	NA	NA	TGTGCCAGCTCAACGCGGGGACCCGATACGCAGTATTTT	CASSTRGPDTQYF
TRBV6-6	TRBJ1-4	TRBD1	NA	TGTGCCAGCAAGGACAGGGGGATGACTAATGAAAAACTGTTTTTT	CASKDRGMTNEKLFF
TRBV5-6	TRBJ2-3	TRBD2	NA	TGTGCCAGCAGCTGGGGACTAAGCACAGATACGCAGTATTTT	CASSWGLSTDTQYF
TRBV5-4	TRBJ1-2	NA	NA	TGTGCCAGCAGCTACTCGTCGGGAAGGTATGGCTACACCTTC	CASSYSSGRYGYTF
TRBV9	TRBJ2-1	NA	NA	TGTGCCAGCAGCGTAGACTATAACAATGAGCAGTTCTTC	CASSVDYNNEQFF
TRBV9	TRBJ1-2	NA	once	TGTGCCAGCAGCCCCGGGGGAGGGTGGTATGGCTACACCTTC	CASSPGGGWYGYTF
TRBV9	TRBJ2-7	NA	NA	TGTGCCAGCAGCGTAAGCAACTCCTACGAGCAGTACTTC	CASSVSNSYEQYF
TRBV29-1	TRBJ1-5	TRBD1	NA	TGCAGCGTGACCGGGACAGGGGGTAGCAATCAGCCCCAGCATTTT	CSVTGTGGSNQPQHF
TRBV7-2	TRBJ2-5	TRBD1	NA	TGTGCCAGCAGCTTAGTTGGGACAGGTGGGGTGGTGGAGCAGTACTTC	CASSLVGTGGVVEQYF
TRBV10-3	TRBJ1-5	TRBD1	NA	TGTGCCATCAGTGAAAGAGGGGGCGGGAATCAGCCCCAGCATTTT	CAISERGGGNQPQHF
TRBV7-9	TRBJ2-7	TRBD1	NA	TGTGCCAGCAGCCAAGGAGACAGGGAAGGTAACGAGCAGTACTTC	CASSQGDREGNEQYF
TRBV14	TRBJ1-3	NA	few	TGTGCCAGCAGACGCCAGGCCTCTGGAAACACCATATATTTT	CASRRQASGNTIYF
TRBV4-3	TRBJ2-5	TRBD1	NA	TGCGCCAGCAGCCAATCCCACGACAGGGGGTACCAAGAGACCCAGTACTTC	CASSQSHDRGYQETQYF
TRBV7-2	TRBJ1-1	NA	NA	TGTGCCAGCAGCAAAGGGGCCCTGAACACTGAAGCTTTCTTT	CASSKGALNTEAFF
TRBV6-5	TRBJ2-7	NA	NA	TGTGCCAGCAGTTACTCGAGTGGAGACTTGACCTACGAGCAGTACTTC	CASSYSSGDLTYEQYF
TRBV2	TRBJ2-2	NA	NA	TGTGCCAGCAGAACACAGGGTGGGAAGCTGTTTTTT	CASRTQGGKLFF
TRBV19	TRBJ2-7	NA	NA	TGTGCCAGTAGTGACACAGGGAGTAGGGCCTACGAGCAGTACTTC	CASSDTGSRAYEQYF
TRBV5-6	TRBJ2-1	NA	NA	TGTGCCAGCAGCTTGAGGGGGGGCCCTCATGATGAGCAGTTCTTC	CASSLRGGPHDEQFF
TRBV6-5	TRBJ2-1	NA	NA	TGTGCCAGCAGTTACTCCTGGGACTCGCCCGAGCAGTTCTTC	CASSYSWDSPEQFF
TRBV27	TRBJ1-2	NA	NA	TGTGCCAGCAGGCCTGACATCTATGGCTACACCTTC	CASRPDIYGYTF
TRBV9	TRBJ1-2	NA	few	TGTGCCAGCAGCGTATTACCGGGAACGGGACTCAATGGCTACACCTTC	CASSVLPGTGLNGYTF
TRBV2	TRBJ2-7	NA	NA	TGTGCCAGCAGCGTGGGACACCTCATCTCGGACGAGCAGTACTTC	CASSVGHLISDEQYF
TRBV7-2	TRBJ2-3	TRBD2	few	TGTGCCAGCAGCTTCCCCCAGGCTAGCGGGGGGGCCACAGATACGCAGTATTTT	CASSFPQASGGATDTQYF
TRBV4-1	TRBJ1-2	NA	NA	TGCGCCAGCAGCCAACAGGACAGCGCTAACTATGGCTACACCTTC	CASSQQDSANYGYTF
TRBV12-5	TRBJ1-5	TRBD1	once	TGTGCTAGTGGTCAGGGACAGCCGTTCACGCCCCAGCATTTT	CASGQGQPFTPQHF
TRBV18	TRBJ1-1	TRBD1	NA	TGTGCCAGCTCACCATCCAGGGGGAATAGGAACACTGAAGCTTTCTTT	CASSPSRGNRNTEAFF
TRBV5-1	TRBJ2-2	TRBD1	NA	TGCGCCAGCACCACCGGACAGGTCACCGGGGAGCTGTTTTTT	CASTTGQVTGELFF
TRBV7-2	TRBJ1-1	NA	once	TGTGCCAGCAGAATCCGAACAGGGAACACTGAAGCTTTCTTT	CASRIRTGNTEAFF
TRBV6-5	TRBJ2-7	NA	NA	TGTGCCAGCACACCAAACAGGGTCTCTTACGAGCAGTACTTC	CASTPNRVSYEQYF
TRBV6-5	TRBJ2-2	NA	few	TGTGCCAGCAGTACTGCGGCAGCGAACACCGGGGAGCTGTTTTTT	CASSTAAANTGELFF
TRBV11-1	TRBJ1-1	NA	NA	TGTGCCAGCAGCTTTAGGGGCACTGAAGCTTTCTTT	CASSFRGTEAFF
TRBV27	TRBJ2-7	TRBD1	NA	TGTGCCAGCAGTCTGGACAGGGGCTACGAGCAGTACTTC	CASSLDRGYEQYF
TRBV9	TRBJ1-6	TRBD1	NA	TGTGCCAGCAGCCCCCCCCGAACAGGGGTTAATTCACCCCTCCACTTT	CASSPPRTGVNSPLHF
TRBV6-5	TRBJ2-4	NA	NA	TGTGCCAGCAGTTACGGGGGCTGGGACAAAAACATTCAGTACTTC	CASSYGGWDKNIQYF
TRBV4-3	TRBJ2-2	NA	NA	TGCGCCAGCAGCCAAGGAAGGGGCTGGACCGGGGAGCTGTTTTTT	CASSQGRGWTGELFF
TRBV27	TRBJ1-4	NA	NA	TGTGCCAGCAGTTTATCCAGGGGTAATGAAAAACTGTTTTTT	CASSLSRGNEKLFF
TRBV6-5	TRBJ2-7	TRBD1	NA	TGTGCCAGCAGCCCCTGGACAGGGGGCTCCTACGAGCAGTACTTC	CASSPWTGGSYEQYF
TRBV6-4	TRBJ1-2	TRBD1	NA	TGTGCCAGCAGCCTACAGACAGGGGTCTCCTATGGCTACACCTTC	CASSLQTGVSYGYTF
TRBV29-1	TRBJ2-7	NA	NA	TGCAGCGTTGTCCAGGGCATCTACGAGCAGTACTTC	CSVVQGIYEQYF
TRBV11-2	TRBJ2-3	NA	NA	TGTGCCAGCAGCTTAGGGGCCTTGGATACGCAGTATTTT	CASSLGALDTQYF
TRBV4-3	TRBJ2-3	NA	few	TGCGCCAGCAGCCCCTCACTCCTCCTATCTAGCACAGATACGCAGTATTTT	CASSPSLLLSSTDTQYF
TRBV5-5	TRBJ1-6	TRBD1	NA	TGTGCCAGCAGGAAGATCACAGGGGGTAATTCACCCCTCCACTTT	CASRKITGGNSPLHF
TRBV7-9	TRBJ1-3	NA	once	TGTGCCAGCAGCCCGAGGACAGATGGAAACACCATATATTTT	CASSPRTDGNTIYF
TRBV30	TRBJ1-6	NA	once	TGTGCCTGGGATAATGGGCAATTGTCACCCCTCCACTTT	CAWDNGQLSPLHF
TRBV30	TRBJ2-7	NA	NA	TGTGCCTGGAGTGGCCGGACACCCTACGAGCAGTACTTC	CAWSGRTPYEQYF
TRBV30	TRBJ2-3	NA	NA	TGTGCCTGGAGCGTAATCGGACAGCTATACACAGATACGCAGTATTTT	CAWSVIGQLYTDTQYF
TRBV7-9	TRBJ2-3	NA	once	TGTGCCAGCAGCCGGGGAAGTCTCCACACAGATACGCAGTATTTT	CASSRGSLHTDTQYF
TRBV5-4	TRBJ2-3	NA	NA	TGTGCCAGCAGCTTGGAGGGCGGGGCGCTTGGTACAGATACGCAGTATTTT	CASSLEGGALGTDTQYF
TRBV6-1	TRBJ1-5	NA	NA	TGTGCCAGCAGTGAACAGGCATACAATCAGCCCCAGCATTTT	CASSEQAYNQPQHF
TRBV6-5	TRBJ1-1	NA	NA	TGTGCCAGCAGTTACTCGGGGGGCACTGAAGCTTTCTTT	CASSYSGGTEAFF
TRBV18	TRBJ2-2	NA	NA	TGTGCCAGCTCCCCCCCTCGACTCGGGGAGCTGTTTTTT	CASSPPRLGELFF
TRBV13	TRBJ2-7	TRBD1	few	TGTGCCAGCAGCGTACAGGGGGGCGAGCAGTACTTC	CASSVQGGEQYF
TRBV28	TRBJ2-7	NA	NA	TGTGCCAGCAGTAACAGCTACGAGCAGTACTTC	CASSNSYEQYF